The T cell receptor beta chain under discussion was sequenced for a study of blood T cell repertoires in COVID-19. CDR1 and CDR2 from the germline V gene are MRHNA and SNTAGT. CDR3 length: 14 amino acids. V lost 4 bases, J lost 7 bases, and 5 bases stayed unmatched. Sequenced by immunoSEQ multiplex PCR; TCRdb stores in-frame clones only, minus some. This table has about 80,000 clones, 78% appearing once. This clonotype originated in a human donor in a cohort sampled during active COVID-19. The sample comprised peripheral blood. The chain recombines TRBV6-4 with TRBJ2-1; 9 bases agree with TRBD1. The CDR3 DNA follows: TGTGCCAGCAGTGGGGACAGGGAAGGAAATGAGCAGTTCTTC. This sequence encodes CASSGDREGNEQFF.